The rows below give T cell receptor beta chains drawn from one sample of a study of blood T cell repertoires in COVID-19. The table came from immunoSEQ multiplex PCR; TCRdb's copy has only in-frame clones and leaves some out. The sample lists about 260,000 clones; about 88% were seen once. Sequencing was performed on PBMCs or T cells enriched from blood (not recorded which). Every receptor here comes from a man younger than 45 with acute COVID-19. The conserved cysteine and the conserved F or W are not part of the CDR3 here.

len	v_gene	j_gene	CDR3aa
11	TRBV7-6	TRBJ1-1	ASSPGGNTEAF
13	TRBV6-4	TRBJ2-3	ASSETSGGADTQY
13	TRBV5-4	TRBJ2-5	ASSLGFTSVETQY
14	TRBV4-1	TRBJ2-3	ASSPVGLAGGDTQY
15	TRBV23-1	TRBJ1-2	ASSQSEDAWINYGYT
12	TRBV28	TRBJ2-5	ASSFARSGETQY
13	TRBV5-4	TRBJ1-6	ASSLGAGTDSPLH
13	TRBV2	TRBJ1-3	ASSEASGSGNTIY
13	TRBV12-2	TRBJ2-1	ASRLRTGKPNEQF
13	TRBV9	TRBJ1-6	ASSVGLGAKSPLH
13	TRBV6-1	TRBJ2-6	ASSEETGGANVLT
12	TRBV11-2	TRBJ1-1	ASSFDPGGTEAF
13	TRBV2	TRBJ1-4	ASTPIRRAWEKLF
9	TRBV30	TRBJ2-5	GVRAGETQY
13	TRBV6-6	TRBJ2-3	ASRGTRGGTDTQY
13	TRBV3-1/TRBV3-2	TRBJ1-1	ASSPHDRVVTEAF
13	TRBV30	TRBJ1-5	AWSVQGGTNQPQH
11	TRBV5-1	TRBJ2-2	ASSLSPTGELF
12	TRBV7-3	TRBJ1-2	ASSGTAENYGYT
11	TRBV18	TRBJ1-4	ASSPTTVGQLF
16	TRBV11-2	TRBJ2-2	ASSLLGGGASSSGELF
13	TRBV19	TRBJ1-5	ASSDWTDSNQPQH
10	TRBV13	TRBJ2-2	ASRPTVGELF
14	TRBV6-1	TRBJ1-6	ASSEAIGLYNSPLH
11	TRBV18	TRBJ2-5	ASSDRVQETQY
16	TRBV7-6	TRBJ1-1	ASSLGHGKSTMNTEAF
14	TRBV18	TRBJ2-1	ASSRSGQVTYNEQF
12	TRBV9	TRBJ1-3	ASSNLGPGNTIY
12	TRBV6-5	TRBJ1-2	ASSLQKGRGGYT
12	TRBV19	TRBJ1-2	ASIPGQGNYGYT
14	TRBV4-2	TRBJ2-1	ASSQDLSGGAYEQF